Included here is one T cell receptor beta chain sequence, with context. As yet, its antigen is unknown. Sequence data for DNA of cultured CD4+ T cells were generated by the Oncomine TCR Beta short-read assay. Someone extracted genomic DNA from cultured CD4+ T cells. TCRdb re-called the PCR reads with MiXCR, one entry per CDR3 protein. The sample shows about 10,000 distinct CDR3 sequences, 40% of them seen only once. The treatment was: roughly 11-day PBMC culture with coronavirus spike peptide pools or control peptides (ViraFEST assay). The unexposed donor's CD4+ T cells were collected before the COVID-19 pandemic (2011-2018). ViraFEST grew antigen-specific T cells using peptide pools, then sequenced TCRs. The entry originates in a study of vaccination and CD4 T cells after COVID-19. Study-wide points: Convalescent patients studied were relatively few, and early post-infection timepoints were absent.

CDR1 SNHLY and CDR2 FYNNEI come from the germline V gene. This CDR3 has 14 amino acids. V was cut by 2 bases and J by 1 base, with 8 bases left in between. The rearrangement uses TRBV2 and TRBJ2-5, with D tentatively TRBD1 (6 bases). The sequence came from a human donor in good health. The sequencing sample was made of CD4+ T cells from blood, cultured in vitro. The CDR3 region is CASSESGAQETQYF. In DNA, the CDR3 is TGTGCCAGCAGTGAATCAGGGGCCCAAGAGACCCAGTACTTC.